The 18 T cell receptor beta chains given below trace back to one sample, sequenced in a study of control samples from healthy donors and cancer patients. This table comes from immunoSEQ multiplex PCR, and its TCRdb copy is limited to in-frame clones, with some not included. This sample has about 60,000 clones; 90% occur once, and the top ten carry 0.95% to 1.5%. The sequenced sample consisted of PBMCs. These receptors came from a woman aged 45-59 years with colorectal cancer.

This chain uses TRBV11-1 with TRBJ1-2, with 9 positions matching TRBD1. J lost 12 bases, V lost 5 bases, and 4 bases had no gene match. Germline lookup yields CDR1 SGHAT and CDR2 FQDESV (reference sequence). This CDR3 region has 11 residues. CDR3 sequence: CASSGTGIDTF. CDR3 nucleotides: TGTGCCAGCAGCGGGACAGGGATCGACACCTTC.

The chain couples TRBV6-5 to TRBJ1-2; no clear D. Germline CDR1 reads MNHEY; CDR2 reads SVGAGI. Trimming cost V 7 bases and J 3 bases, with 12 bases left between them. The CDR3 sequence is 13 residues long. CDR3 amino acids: CASIGGIDYGYTF. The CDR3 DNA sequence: TGTGCCAGCATAGGCGGGATTGACTATGGCTACACCTTC.

The CDR3 loop is CASREREVDEQYF. CDR3 bases: TGCGCCAGCAGGGAGCGGGAGGTGGACGAGCAGTACTTC. V gene TRBV10-2 combines with J gene TRBJ2-7; 9 bases fit TRBD2. This CDR3 is built from 13 residues. Per the germline V gene, CDR1 is WSHSY and CDR2 is SAAADI. V lost 6 bases to trimming and J lost 5 bases; unmatched junction nucleotides: 5.

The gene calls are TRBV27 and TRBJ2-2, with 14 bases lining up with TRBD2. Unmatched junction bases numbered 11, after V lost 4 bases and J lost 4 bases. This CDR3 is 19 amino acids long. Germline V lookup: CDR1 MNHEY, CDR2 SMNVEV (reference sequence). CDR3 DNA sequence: TGTGCCAGCAGTTCGGGAAGGACTAGCGGGAGGATTGGCACCGGGGAGCTGTTTTTT. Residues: CASSSGRTSGRIGTGELFF.

CDR3: CASRSLNTEAFF. CDR3 in DNA: TGTGCCAGCAGGTCTCTGAACACTGAAGCTTTCTTT. The chain employs TRBV27 and TRBJ1-1, with D uncertain. CDR1 is MNHEY, CDR2 SMNVEV, per germline (reference sequence). Trimming took off 6 bases at V and 0 bases at J, with 5 bases between the two ends. This CDR3 contains 12 residues.

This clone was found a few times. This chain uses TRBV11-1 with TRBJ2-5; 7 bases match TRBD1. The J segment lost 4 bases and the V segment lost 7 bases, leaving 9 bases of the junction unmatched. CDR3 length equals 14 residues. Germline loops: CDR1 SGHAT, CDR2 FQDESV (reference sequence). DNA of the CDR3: TGTGCCAGCACCCTCGACAGGGTTGTAGAGACCCAGTACTTC. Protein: CASTLDRVVETQYF.

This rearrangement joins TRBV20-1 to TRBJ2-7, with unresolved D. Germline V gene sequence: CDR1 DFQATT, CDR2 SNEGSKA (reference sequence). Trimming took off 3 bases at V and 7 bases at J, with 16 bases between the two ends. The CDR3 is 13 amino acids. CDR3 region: CSASIRIPGEQYF. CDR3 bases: TGCAGTGCTAGTATCAGGATCCCTGGGGAGCAGTACTTC.

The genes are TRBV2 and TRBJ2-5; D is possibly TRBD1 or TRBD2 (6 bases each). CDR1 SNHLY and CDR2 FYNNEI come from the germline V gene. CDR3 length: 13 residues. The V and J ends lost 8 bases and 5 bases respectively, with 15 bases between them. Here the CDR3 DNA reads TGTGCCAGCGCAACGGTAGGGGGGGAGACCCAGTACTTC. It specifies CASATVGGETQYF.

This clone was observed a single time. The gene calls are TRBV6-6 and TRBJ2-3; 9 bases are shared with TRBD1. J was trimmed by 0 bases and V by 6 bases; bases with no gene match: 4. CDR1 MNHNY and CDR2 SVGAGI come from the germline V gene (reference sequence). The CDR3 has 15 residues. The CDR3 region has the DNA TGTGCCAGCAGCAAGGGACAGGGTAGCACAGATACGCAGTATTTT. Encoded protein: CASSKGQGSTDTQYF.

Here the CDR3 DNA reads TGTGCCAGCAGCTTAGCCAGGGGTGGGAATGGCTACACCTTC. Its protein is CASSLARGGNGYTF. The chain employs TRBV13 and TRBJ1-2; D is perhaps TRBD1 (6 bases). CDR3 length: 14 residues. V was clipped by 1 base and J by 6 bases, with 12 bases between them. Germline lookup yields CDR1 PRHDT and CDR2 FYEKMQ (reference sequence).

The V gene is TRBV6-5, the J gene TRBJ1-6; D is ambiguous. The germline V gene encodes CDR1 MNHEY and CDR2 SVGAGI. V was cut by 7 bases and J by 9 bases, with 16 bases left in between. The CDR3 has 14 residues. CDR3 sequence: CASNRPAEGSPLHF. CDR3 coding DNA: TGTGCCAGCAACAGACCGGCTGAGGGTTCACCCCTCCACTTT.

The CDR3 sequence: CASSLGVEETQYF. The CDR3 nucleotides are TGTGCCAGCAGTTTAGGCGTGGAAGAGACCCAGTACTTC. V usage is TRBV28 and J usage is TRBJ2-5; D remains unclear. Trimming removed 2 bases at V and 3 bases at J, with 7 bases between. Germline CDR1 and CDR2: MDHEN and SYDVKM. The CDR3 is 13 amino acids.

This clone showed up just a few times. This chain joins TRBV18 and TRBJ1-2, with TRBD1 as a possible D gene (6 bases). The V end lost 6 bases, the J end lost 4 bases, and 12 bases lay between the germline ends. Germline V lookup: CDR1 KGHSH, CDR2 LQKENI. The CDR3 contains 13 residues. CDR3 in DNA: TGTGCCAGCTCCCCTGACAGGTCCTATGGCTACACCTTC. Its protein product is CASSPDRSYGYTF.

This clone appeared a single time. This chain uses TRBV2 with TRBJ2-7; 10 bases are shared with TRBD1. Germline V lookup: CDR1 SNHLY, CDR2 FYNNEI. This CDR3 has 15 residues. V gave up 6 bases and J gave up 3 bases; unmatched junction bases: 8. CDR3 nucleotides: TGTGCCAGCAGGACGACGACAGGGGGCGTCTACGAGCAGTACTTC. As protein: CASRTTTGGVYEQYF.

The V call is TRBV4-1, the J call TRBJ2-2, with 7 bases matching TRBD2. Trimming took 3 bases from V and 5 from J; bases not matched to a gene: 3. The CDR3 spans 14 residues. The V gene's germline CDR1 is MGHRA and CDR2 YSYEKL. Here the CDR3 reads CASSHGRGTGELFF. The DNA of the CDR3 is TGCGCCAGCAGCCATGGGAGGGGAACCGGGGAGCTGTTTTTT.

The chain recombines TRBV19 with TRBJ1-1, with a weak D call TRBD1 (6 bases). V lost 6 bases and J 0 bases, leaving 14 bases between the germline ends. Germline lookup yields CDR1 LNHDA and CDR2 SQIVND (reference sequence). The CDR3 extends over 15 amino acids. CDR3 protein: CASRGGQAMNTEAFF. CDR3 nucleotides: TGTGCCAGTAGAGGGGGGCAGGCGATGAACACTGAAGCTTTCTTT.

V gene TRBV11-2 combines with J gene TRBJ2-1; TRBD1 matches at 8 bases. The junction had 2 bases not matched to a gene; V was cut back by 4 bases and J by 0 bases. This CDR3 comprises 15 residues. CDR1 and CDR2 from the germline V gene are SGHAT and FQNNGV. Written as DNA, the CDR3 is TGTGCCAGCAGCTGGGACAGGAGCTCCTACAATGAGCAGTTCTTC. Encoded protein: CASSWDRSSYNEQFF.

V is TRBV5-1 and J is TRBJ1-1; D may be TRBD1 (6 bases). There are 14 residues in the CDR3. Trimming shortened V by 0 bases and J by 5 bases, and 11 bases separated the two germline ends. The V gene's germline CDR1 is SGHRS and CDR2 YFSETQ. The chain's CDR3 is CASSLGGAQTEAFF. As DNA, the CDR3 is TGCGCCAGCAGCTTGGGGGGGGCGCAAACTGAAGCTTTCTTT.